This is a list of T cell receptor beta chains from one sample in a study of blood T cell repertoires in COVID-19. The repertoire was sequenced with immunoSEQ multiplex PCR; TCRdb's copy has only in-frame clones and lacks some. Of about 82,000 clones listed, approximately 82% are singletons. The sequenced material came from peripheral blood. The source of these receptors is a man aged 50 or older with active or convalescent COVID-19. The CDR3 runs from the conserved cysteine through the conserved F or W. Fields, in order: V gene, clone size, D gene, J gene, CDR3 protein, CDR3 DNA. The D gene is left open where the match is weak. Expanded clones are given a class, and other clones once, few, many or no size at all.

>TRBV15|once|NA|TRBJ1-5
CATSRGGSLFNQPQHF
TGTGCCACCAGCAGAGGAGGCAGCCTCTTCAATCAGCCCCAGCATTTT
>TRBV19|NA|TRBD1|TRBJ2-5
CASSSGQGGETQYF
TGTGCCAGTAGTTCTGGACAGGGGGGGGAGACCCAGTACTTC
>TRBV6-2/TRBV6-3|NA|NA|TRBJ1-2
CASSYVSGDPYGYTF
TGTGCCAGCAGTTACGTCTCAGGTGATCCGTATGGCTACACCTTC
>TRBV6-5|NA|TRBD1|TRBJ1-4
CASSYSDRANEKLFF
TGTGCCAGCAGTTACTCGGACAGGGCCAATGAAAAACTGTTTTTT
>TRBV12-3/TRBV12-4|NA|NA|TRBJ2-5
CASSFTSPETQYF
TGTGCCAGCAGTTTTACTTCACCGGAGACCCAGTACTTC
>TRBV5-5|NA|NA|TRBJ2-5
CASSLAADQIETQYF
TGTGCCAGCAGCTTGGCCGCAGATCAAATTGAGACCCAGTACTTC
>TRBV7-2|NA|TRBD1|TRBJ2-5
CASSSGQEETQYF
TGTGCCAGCAGCTCCGGACAGGAAGAGACCCAGTACTTC
>TRBV10-3|NA|NA|TRBJ1-1
CAIRDGGNTEAFF
TGTGCCATCAGGGACGGGGGGAACACTGAAGCTTTCTTT
>TRBV7-2|NA|NA|TRBJ1-2
CASSSGTFFYGYTF
TGTGCCAGCAGCTCCGGGACATTCTTCTATGGCTACACCTTC
>TRBV5-1|NA|NA|TRBJ2-3
CASSISGVGDTQYF
TGCGCCAGCAGTATCTCGGGGGTTGGAGATACGCAGTATTTT
>TRBV11-2|once|NA|TRBJ1-5
CASSLDAGAGNQPQHF
TGTGCCAGCAGCTTAGATGCAGGGGCGGGCAATCAGCCCCAGCATTTT
>TRBV18|NA|NA|TRBJ1-2
CASSPGDIGGYTF
TGTGCCAGCTCACCTGGGGACATTGGTGGCTACACCTTC
>TRBV7-9|NA|TRBD1|TRBJ1-2
CASSQGQGGFNGYTF
TGTGCCAGCAGCCAGGGACAGGGAGGGTTTAATGGCTACACCTTC
>TRBV5-1|NA|TRBD2|TRBJ2-3
CASSFTSGGADTQYF
TGCGCCAGCAGCTTTACTAGCGGGGGAGCAGATACGCAGTATTTT
>TRBV3-1/TRBV3-2|NA|TRBD1|TRBJ2-7
CASSQEVGAGTGRYEQYF
TGTGCCAGCAGCCAAGAAGTGGGTGCCGGGACAGGGAGATACGAGCAGTACTTC
>TRBV6-5|once|NA|TRBJ1-3
CASSYLNPGQRDTIYF
TGTGCCAGCAGTTACCTGAATCCGGGACAACGGGACACCATATATTTT
>TRBV10-3|NA|NA|TRBJ1-4
CAISPEGEKLFF
TGTGCCATCAGTCCCGAGGGTGAAAAACTGTTTTTT
>TRBV9|NA|NA|TRBJ2-3
CASSVVWGPDTQYF
TGTGCCAGCAGCGTAGTCTGGGGGCCGGATACGCAGTATTTT
>TRBV6-5|NA|TRBD1|TRBJ2-7
CASSLGQGDDEQYF
TGTGCCAGCAGTCTGGGACAGGGTGACGACGAGCAGTACTTC
>TRBV30|NA|NA|TRBJ2-5
CAWSVSIIQETQYF
TGTGCCTGGAGTGTAAGCATTATCCAAGAGACCCAGTACTTC
>TRBV5-6|NA|NA|TRBJ1-1
CASSFLDTEAFF
TGTGCCAGCAGCTTCTTAGACACTGAAGCTTTCTTT
>TRBV6-2/TRBV6-3|NA|TRBD1|TRBJ1-1
CASSPGQITEAFF
TGTGCCAGCAGTCCGGGACAGATCACTGAAGCTTTCTTT
>TRBV4-3|NA|NA|TRBJ2-3
CASSQDRFPAGTQYF
TGCGCCAGCAGCCAAGACAGGTTTCCGGCAGGTACGCAGTATTTT
>TRBV12-3/TRBV12-4|NA|NA|TRBJ1-1
CASSERVNTEAFF
TGTGCCAGCAGTGAGAGGGTTAACACTGAAGCTTTCTTT
>TRBV6-5|NA|NA|TRBJ1-5
CASKLIDSQNQPQHF
TGTGCCAGCAAACTAATTGACAGTCAGAATCAGCCCCAGCATTTT
>TRBV5-1|NA|NA|TRBJ2-2
CASSLGGNTGELFF
TGCGCCAGCAGCTTGGGAGGGAACACCGGGGAGCTGTTTTTT
>TRBV30|NA|TRBD1|TRBJ2-7
CAWSSGTGSGYEQYF
TGTGCCTGGAGCTCAGGGACAGGGTCTGGTTACGAGCAGTACTTC
>TRBV3-1/TRBV3-2|many|NA|TRBJ1-2
CASSQDMGGDGYTF
TGTGCCAGCAGCCAAGATATGGGGGGAGATGGCTACACCTTC
>TRBV5-4|NA|TRBD2|TRBJ2-5
CASSLRTSGGLETQYF
TGTGCCAGCAGCCTTAGGACTAGCGGGGGCTTAGAGACCCAGTACTTC
>TRBV18|NA|NA|TRBJ2-1
CASSPRVSGDFGNEQFF
TGTGCCAGCTCACCACGGGTGTCGGGGGATTTTGGCAATGAGCAGTTCTTC
>TRBV29-1|NA|TRBD1|TRBJ1-2
CSGVRDSNYGYTF
TGCAGCGGGGTCCGGGACAGTAACTATGGCTACACCTTC
>TRBV7-8|NA|NA|TRBJ1-5
CASSPGTHSNQPQHF
TGTGCCAGCAGTCCCGGGACACATAGCAATCAGCCCCAGCATTTT
>TRBV5-1|NA|NA|TRBJ2-3
CASSLDGTTSDTQYF
TGCGCCAGCAGCTTGGACGGAACTACCAGTGATACGCAGTATTTT
>TRBV5-6|NA|TRBD1|TRBJ1-1
CASSPQGPDTEAFF
TGTGCCAGCAGCCCACAGGGGCCCGACACTGAAGCTTTCTTT
>TRBV6-1|NA|NA|TRBJ2-5
CASSEAKTWGGPQETQYF
TGTGCCAGCAGTGAAGCCAAAACGTGGGGGGGGCCGCAGGAGACCCAGTACTTC
>TRBV19|once|NA|TRBJ2-2
CASSMATNTGELFF
TGTGCCAGTAGTATGGCAACGAACACCGGGGAGCTGTTTTTT